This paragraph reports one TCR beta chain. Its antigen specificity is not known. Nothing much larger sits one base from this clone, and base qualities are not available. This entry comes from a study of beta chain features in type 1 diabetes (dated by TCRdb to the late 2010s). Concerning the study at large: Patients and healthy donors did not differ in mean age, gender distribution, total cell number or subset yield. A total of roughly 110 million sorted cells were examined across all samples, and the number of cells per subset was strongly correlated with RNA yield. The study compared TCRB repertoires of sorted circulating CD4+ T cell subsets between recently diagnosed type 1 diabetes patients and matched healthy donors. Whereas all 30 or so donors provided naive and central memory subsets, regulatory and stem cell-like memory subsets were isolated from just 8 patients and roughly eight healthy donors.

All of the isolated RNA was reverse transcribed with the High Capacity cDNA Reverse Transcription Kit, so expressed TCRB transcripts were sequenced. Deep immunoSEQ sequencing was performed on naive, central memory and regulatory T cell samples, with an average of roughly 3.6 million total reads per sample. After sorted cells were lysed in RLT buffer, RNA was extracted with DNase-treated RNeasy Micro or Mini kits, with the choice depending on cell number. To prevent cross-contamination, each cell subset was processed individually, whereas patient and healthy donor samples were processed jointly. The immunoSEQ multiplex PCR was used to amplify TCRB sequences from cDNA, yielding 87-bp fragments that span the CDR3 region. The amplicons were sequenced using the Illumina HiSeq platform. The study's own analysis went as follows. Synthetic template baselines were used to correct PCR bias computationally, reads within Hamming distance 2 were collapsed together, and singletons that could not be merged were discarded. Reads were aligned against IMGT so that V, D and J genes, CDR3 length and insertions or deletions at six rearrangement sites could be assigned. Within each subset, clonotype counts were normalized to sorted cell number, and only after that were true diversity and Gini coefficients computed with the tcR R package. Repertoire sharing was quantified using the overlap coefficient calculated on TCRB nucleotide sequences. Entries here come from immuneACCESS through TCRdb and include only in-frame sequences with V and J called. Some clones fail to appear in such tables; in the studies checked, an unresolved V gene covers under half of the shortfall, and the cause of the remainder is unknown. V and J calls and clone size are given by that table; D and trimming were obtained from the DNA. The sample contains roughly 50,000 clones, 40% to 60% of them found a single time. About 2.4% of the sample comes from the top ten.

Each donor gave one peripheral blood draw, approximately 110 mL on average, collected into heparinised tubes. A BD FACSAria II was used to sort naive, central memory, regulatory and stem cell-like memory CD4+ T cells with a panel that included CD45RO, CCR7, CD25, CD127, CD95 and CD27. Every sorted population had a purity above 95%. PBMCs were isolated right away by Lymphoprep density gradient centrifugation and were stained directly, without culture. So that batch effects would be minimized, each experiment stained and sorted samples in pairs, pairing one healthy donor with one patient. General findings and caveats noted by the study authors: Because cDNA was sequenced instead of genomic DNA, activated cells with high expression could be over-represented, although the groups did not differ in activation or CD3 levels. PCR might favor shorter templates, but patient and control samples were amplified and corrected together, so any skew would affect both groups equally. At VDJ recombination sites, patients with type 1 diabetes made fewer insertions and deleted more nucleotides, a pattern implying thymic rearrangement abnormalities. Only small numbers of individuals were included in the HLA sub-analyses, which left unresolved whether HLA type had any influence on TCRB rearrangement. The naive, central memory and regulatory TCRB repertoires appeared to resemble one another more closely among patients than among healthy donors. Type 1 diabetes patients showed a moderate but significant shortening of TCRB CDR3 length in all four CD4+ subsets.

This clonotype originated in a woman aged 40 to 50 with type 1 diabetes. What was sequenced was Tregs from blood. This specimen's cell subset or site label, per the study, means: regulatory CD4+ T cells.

The DNA is as follows: TGTGCCAGCTCAACGCAGGGGGCGGTGAGCGAGCAGTACTTC. The translation is CASSTQGAVSEQYF. In this chain, TRBV18 is recombined with TRBJ2-7; 8 central nucleotides agree with TRBD1. The CDR3 holds 14 amino acids from the cysteine to the phenylalanine. Just CDR3 DNA is preserved here, 42 bases in frame from base 1. Unmatched junction bases come to 9, with V trimmed by 5 bases and J by 6 bases. Looking up the germline V gene yields CDR1 KGHSH and CDR2 LQKENI.